A selection of T cell receptor beta chains follows, all from one sample in a study of radiation and T cells in renal cell carcinoma. Generated by immunoSEQ multiplex PCR, the TCRdb table keeps only in-frame clones and is missing some. This sample has about 150,000 clones, with around 89% found just once. The source material was blood, sampled from a patient whose treatment included radiotherapy and nephrectomy. The receptors were sampled from a woman in her 70s with renal cell carcinoma. Both conserved end residues are part of each CDR3. D genes are given only for firm matches. The listing skips clone size in some rows; elsewhere it reads once, few, many or a size class.

V gene: TRBV5-1
clone size: NA
D gene: NA
J gene: TRBJ1-1
CDR3 protein: CASSLDPGVVRVNTEAFF
CDR3 DNA: TGCGCCAGCAGCTTGGATCCGGGCGTTGTTCGTGTGAACACTGAAGCTTTCTTT

V gene: TRBV28
clone size: NA
D gene: TRBD2
J gene: TRBJ2-7
CDR3 protein: CASERGRDYEQYF
CDR3 DNA: TGTGCCAGCGAACGAGGGAGGGACTACGAGCAGTACTTC

V gene: TRBV6-1
clone size: NA
D gene: NA
J gene: TRBJ1-1
CDR3 protein: CASKGVSNTEAFF
CDR3 DNA: TGTGCCAGCAAAGGGGTATCGAACACTGAAGCTTTCTTT

V gene: TRBV6-6
clone size: NA
D gene: NA
J gene: TRBJ1-5
CDR3 protein: CASQGGVSNQPQHF
CDR3 DNA: TGTGCCAGCCAAGGGGGGGTTAGCAATCAGCCCCAGCATTTT

V gene: TRBV6-5
clone size: NA
D gene: TRBD1
J gene: TRBJ1-2
CDR3 protein: CASSYSIYRGDYGYTF
CDR3 DNA: TGTGCCAGCAGTTACTCGATTTACAGGGGGGACTATGGCTACACCTTC

V gene: TRBV19
clone size: NA
D gene: NA
J gene: TRBJ1-5
CDR3 protein: CASSMPGGNQPQHF
CDR3 DNA: TGTGCCAGTAGTATGCCGGGGGGAAATCAGCCCCAGCATTTT

V gene: TRBV5-6
clone size: NA
D gene: NA
J gene: TRBJ1-1
CDR3 protein: CASSLGVATEAFF
CDR3 DNA: TGTGCCAGCAGTTTGGGGGTGGCCACTGAAGCTTTCTTT

V gene: TRBV12-5
clone size: NA
D gene: NA
J gene: TRBJ1-2
CDR3 protein: CASGLGILQGYTF
CDR3 DNA: TGTGCTAGTGGTTTGGGAATCCTGCAAGGCTACACCTTC

V gene: TRBV2
clone size: NA
D gene: NA
J gene: TRBJ2-6
CDR3 protein: CASSSQLWGNSGANVLTF
CDR3 DNA: TGTGCCAGCAGTTCCCAACTTTGGGGAAACTCTGGGGCCAACGTCCTGACTTTC

V gene: TRBV7-9
clone size: NA
D gene: NA
J gene: TRBJ2-7
CDR3 protein: CASSLGTSHEQYF
CDR3 DNA: TGTGCCAGCAGCTTAGGGACATCCCACGAGCAGTACTTC

V gene: TRBV7-8
clone size: NA
D gene: NA
J gene: TRBJ2-3
CDR3 protein: CASSLGTSTDTQYF
CDR3 DNA: TGTGCCAGCAGCTTGGGGACATCCACAGATACGCAGTATTTT

V gene: TRBV6-5
clone size: NA
D gene: TRBD1
J gene: TRBJ1-5
CDR3 protein: CASSYSGGGGFQPQHF
CDR3 DNA: TGTGCCAGCAGTTACTCAGGAGGGGGCGGCTTTCAGCCCCAGCATTTT

V gene: TRBV7-6
clone size: once
D gene: NA
J gene: TRBJ2-3
CDR3 protein: CASSLGSRLTSTDTQYF
CDR3 DNA: TGTGCCAGCAGCTTAGGGTCCAGGCTGACTAGCACAGATACGCAGTATTTT